The present T cell receptor beta chain was sequenced within a study of T-cell reconstitution after alpha-beta-depleted transplantation in children. Unique molecular identifiers featured in how the TCRbeta library was prepared. A single record per CDR3 protein comes from TCRdb applying MiXCR to the PCR reads. The sample has 300,000 or so distinct CDR3 sequences, around 25% seen once. General observations from the study: There were reportedly several hundred expanded graft clones from which alpha-beta T cells came about two months after transplant. Where some patients showed high TCRbeta diversity at day 60, it came from recipient T cells and thymic progenitors that had survived.

Concerning this clonotype itself: Its antigen is not identified.

Germline values: CDR1 MGHRA, CDR2 YSYEKL. Trimming shortened V by 5 bases and J by 4 bases, and 24 bases separated the two germline ends. The CDR3 is made up of 17 amino acids. This chain links TRBV4-1 with TRBJ2-7; D is possibly TRBD2 (7 bases). This sequence originates from a male patient aged 10 to 17 who had a stem cell transplant for acute lymphoblastic leukemia, so the T cells may come from the graft donor. The sample in question was PBMCs, mostly from graft donor cells, obtained 180 days after TCRalphabeta/CD19-depleted stem cell transplant. CDR3 bases: TGCGCCAGCAGCAGCATCGCGGGGGCTCCCTTATCTTACGAGCAGTACTTC. It encodes CASSSIAGAPLSYEQYF.